This T cell receptor beta chain was identified in a study of CD8 T cell repertoires and HIV-1 epitope variants. Data came from immunoSEQ multiplex PCR; TCRdb stores just in-frame clones and leaves some out. The sample lists about 95,000 clones; over 70% were seen once. CDR1 and CDR2 (germline): MNHEY, SMNVEV (reference sequence). This CDR3 region has 14 residues. V lost 3 bases and J 7 bases, leaving 13 bases between the germline ends. Sequencing input: uncultured baseline CD8+ T cells from peripheral blood mononuclear cells (PBMCs). The sequence derives from a male donor with HIV. This chain joins TRBV27 and TRBJ1-5; tentative D call: TRBD1 (5 bases). The DNA of the CDR3 is TGTGCCAGCAGTTTTCGGCAGGGAGGACAGCCCCAGCATTTT. Translation: CASSFRQGGQPQHF.